The subject of this entry is one T cell receptor beta chain. The antigen remains unidentified. This sample is part of a study of cytomegalovirus exposure and HLA in healthy donors. In germline, CDR1 is SQVTM, CDR2 ANQGSEA. V was clipped by 7 bases and J by 4 bases; unmatched bases: 7. This CDR3 spans 14 amino acids. PCR employed 60 Vbeta and 13 Jbeta primers. TCRdb's table, derived via immunoSEQ multiplex PCR, lists solely in-frame clones and lacks some. Here the sample spans 130,000 to 150,000 clones, roughly 85% being singletons. General observations from the study: TCR beta sequences reportedly predicted most subjects' HLA-A and HLA-B alleles accurately.

V and J are TRBV29-1 and TRBJ2-1; 10 bases line up with TRBD1. The origin of this receptor is a male donor in good health and CMV-seronegative. Sequenced: PBMCs. CDR3 in amino acids: CSGQGANFYNEQFF. The DNA for the CDR3 is TGCAGCGGACAGGGGGCGAACTTTTACAATGAGCAGTTCTTC.